The TCR beta chain described here comes from a study of blood T cell repertoires in COVID-19 (dated by TCRdb to about 2020). Background for the entire study: Samples from collaborators originated in the United States, Italy and Spain and spanned both the acute and convalescent phases of COVID-19. Deeply sampled blood TCRbeta repertoires from subjects exposed to, actively infected with, or recovered from COVID-19 were included in the dataset. The material from the prospective study consisted of cDNA or gDNA derived from T cells, B-cell-depleted T cells, or PBMCs. Where available, HLA class I and class II types were obtained from metadata supplied by the sample provider rather than from assay-based typing. The samples were drawn from two sources: the first 160 participants of the ongoing ImmuneRACE study, and some 1,300 subjects contributed by 6 global collaborators. The sample metadata nearly always contained a de-identified subject ID, COVID-19 status, age in years and sex. The repertoires were made available in a free public database intended to serve as a resource for research on the immune response to SARS-CoV-2.

The junction shows trimming of 3 bases on V and 0 bases on J, plus 12 bases between the germline ends. Spanning cysteine to phenylalanine, the CDR3 consists of 15 amino acids. The read is trimmed to its CDR3 DNA, 45 bases read in frame from base 1. CDR1 is given as LNHDA and CDR2 as SQIVND, both from the germline V gene (reference sequence). Details on this clone: Which antigen it targets is not known. The record has no base qualities; no much larger clone is one base away.

TCRbeta CDR3 regions were amplified from genomic DNA using the immunoSEQ Assay, a bias-controlled multiplex PCR. Per the source publication's procedure: The number of nucleated cells in each sample was estimated by amplification of reference gene primers within the assay. To quantify the absolute abundance of each unique TCRbeta CDR3 rearrangement, sequence reads were collapsed and filtered. Productive Simpson clonality was computed per sample as the square root of Simpson's diversity index over productive rearrangements. This is the immuneACCESS table as TCRdb keeps it, with only in-frame sequences that have V and J called. A part of the clones is gone; compared with another copy, unresolved V genes explain less than half, and the rest is unexplained. The V and J calls and clone size were taken over from that table, and D and trimming were inferred from the DNA. This sample gives 250,000 or so clones in total; around 89% of them show up just once. Approximately 2.4% of the sample goes to the ten largest clones.

Study-wide findings and limitations: The amount of clinical and demographic metadata varied by source and participant and was provided uncurated.

At one collaborating source in Seattle, patients were enrolled during active infection and were followed longitudinally through the course of disease. The collaborating institutions used their own protocols to collect whole blood in K2EDTA tubes. For TCRbeta analysis, collaborators shipped samples as frozen whole blood, isolated PBMCs, or DNA extracted from either of those sample types. The sequenced material came from peripheral blood. This clonotype originated in a man younger than 45 with COVID-19, enrolled during active disease. The chain is encoded by TRBV19 joined to TRBJ2-7, with the identity of the D gene unclear. The nucleotides read TGTGCCAGTAGTATTCGAGCAGGTGACTCCTACGAGCAGTACTTC. This is translated as CASSIRAGDSYEQYF.